This TCR beta chain comes out of a study of beta chain features in type 1 diabetes. Study-level information: What patients shared with healthy donors was a similar profile of age, gender and cell yields.

CD45RO/CCR7/CD25/CD127/CD95/CD27 separated CD4+ naive, central memory, regulatory and stem cell-like memory cells by sorting. This clone has a handful of counts. Its target is not known. The CDR3 has 17 amino acids. The junction had 12 bases not matched to a gene; V was cut back by 1 base and J by 4 bases. The germline CDR1 and CDR2 sequences are GTSNPN and SVGIG (reference sequence). Study-level points and caveats: TCRB CDR3s from Type 1 diabetes patients were moderately but significantly shorter in all four CD4+ subsets. Fewer insertions but more deletions were seen at VDJ junctions in type 1 diabetes patients.

The investigators reverse transcribed all of the isolated RNA, so they sequenced expressed TCRB transcripts. Assay used: immunoSEQ multiplex PCR; TCRdb lists only in-frame clones, some missing. The data hold roughly 340,000 clones, with around 12% observed a single time. This TCR was sampled from a woman younger than 35 with type 1 diabetes. The gene calls are TRBV30 and TRBJ2-1, with TRBD2 matching over 8 bases. Sequenced sample: naive CD4+ T cells from blood. CDR3 DNA: TGTGCCTGGAGTGGGCCAACTAGCGGCCTAAGGTACAATGAGCAGTTCTTC. As protein: CAWSGPTSGLRYNEQFF.